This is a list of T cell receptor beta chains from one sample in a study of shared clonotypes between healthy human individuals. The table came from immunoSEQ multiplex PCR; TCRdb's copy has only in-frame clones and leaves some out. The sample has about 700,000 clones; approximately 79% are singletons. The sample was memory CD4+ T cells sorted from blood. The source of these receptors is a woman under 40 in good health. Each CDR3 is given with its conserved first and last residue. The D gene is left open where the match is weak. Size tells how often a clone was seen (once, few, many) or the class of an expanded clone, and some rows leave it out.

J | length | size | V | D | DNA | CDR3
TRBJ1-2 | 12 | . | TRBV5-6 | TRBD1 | TGTGCCAGCAGCCCACAGGGGATTGGCTACACCTTC | CASSPQGIGYTF
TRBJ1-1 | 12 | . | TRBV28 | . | TGTGCCAGCAGTGGGCTCGAGTTCGGGGCTTTCTTT | CASSGLEFGAFF
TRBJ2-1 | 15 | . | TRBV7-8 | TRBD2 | TGTGCCAGCAGCCCCTCTAGCGGGAGGGTTCAGGAGCAGTTCTTC | CASSPSSGRVQEQFF
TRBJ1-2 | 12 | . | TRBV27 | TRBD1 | TGTGCCAGCAGGTCAGGGGGCTATGGCTACACCTTC | CASRSGGYGYTF
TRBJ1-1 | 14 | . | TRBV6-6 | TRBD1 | TGTGCCAGCAGTTTACAGGGGGCTGCCACTGAAGCTTTCTTT | CASSLQGAATEAFF
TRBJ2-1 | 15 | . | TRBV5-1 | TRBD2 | TGCGCCAGCAGCCTGGGACTAGATCCTTACAATGAGCAGTTCTTC | CASSLGLDPYNEQFF
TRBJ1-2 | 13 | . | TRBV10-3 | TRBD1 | TGTGCCATCAGTGACGGGACAGGGCTAGGCTACACCTTC | CAISDGTGLGYTF
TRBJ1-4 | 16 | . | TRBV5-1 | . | TGCGCCAGCAGCTTTGGCTACAGGGTGGCGGATGAAAAACTGTTTTTT | CASSFGYRVADEKLFF
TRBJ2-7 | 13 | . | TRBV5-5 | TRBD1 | TGTGCCAGCATCCCCCCAGGGGGCGCCGAGCAGTACTTC | CASIPPGGAEQYF
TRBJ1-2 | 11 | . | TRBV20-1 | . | TGCAGTGCTAGCATGGGTTATGGCTACACCTTC | CSASMGYGYTF
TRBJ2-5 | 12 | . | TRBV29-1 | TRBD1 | TGCAGCGGGTACAGGGGGCGGGAGACCCAGTACTTC | CSGYRGRETQYF
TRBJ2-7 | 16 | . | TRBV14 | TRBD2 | TGTGCCAGCAGCCAGCGTCCGGGACTAGCGTATCTCGAGCAGTACTTC | CASSQRPGLAYLEQYF
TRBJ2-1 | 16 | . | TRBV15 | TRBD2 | TGTGCCACCAGCAGATCAGGCGGTAGCGGGATCAGTGAGCAGTTCTTC | CATSRSGGSGISEQFF
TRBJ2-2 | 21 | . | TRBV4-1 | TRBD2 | TGCGCCAGCAGCCAAGTTCGGGCTACTAGCGGGAGAATTCGAAACACCGGGGAGCTGTTTTTT | CASSQVRATSGRIRNTGELFF
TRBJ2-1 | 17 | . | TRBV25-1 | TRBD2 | TGTGCCAGCAGTGATTCGGGGAGCGGGAGCTCCTACAATGAGCAGTTCTTC | CASSDSGSGSSYNEQFF
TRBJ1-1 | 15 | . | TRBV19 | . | TGTGCCAGTAGTTACCCGGGACGACGGAACACTGAAGCTTTCTTT | CASSYPGRRNTEAFF
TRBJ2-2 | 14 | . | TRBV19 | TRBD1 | TGTGCCAGTCAAATACAGGGGGCGGGCGGGGAGCTGTTTTTT | CASQIQGAGGELFF
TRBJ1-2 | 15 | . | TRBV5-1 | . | TGCGCCAGCAGCTTGGCTGCGGGGGCGTCGTATGGCTACACCTTC | CASSLAAGASYGYTF
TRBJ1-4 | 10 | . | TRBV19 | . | TGTGCCAGTGGTAGAGAAAAACTGTTTTTT | CASGREKLFF
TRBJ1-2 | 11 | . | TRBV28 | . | TGTGCCACAGGGCGCAACTATGGCTACACCTTC | CATGRNYGYTF
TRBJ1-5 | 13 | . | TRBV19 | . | TGTGCCAGTAGTATGTTACGTGACCAGCCCCAGCATTTT | CASSMLRDQPQHF
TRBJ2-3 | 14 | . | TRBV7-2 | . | TGTGCCAGCAGCTTACAGGGGATCGGCGATACGCAGTATTTT | CASSLQGIGDTQYF
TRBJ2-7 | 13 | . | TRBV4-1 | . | TGCGCCAGCAGCCAAGATCCAGGGCGCGAGCAGTACTTC | CASSQDPGREQYF
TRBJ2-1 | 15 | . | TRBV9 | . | TGTGCCAGCAGCCCCCGGGACCTGCCCGGGGATGAGCAGTTCTTC | CASSPRDLPGDEQFF
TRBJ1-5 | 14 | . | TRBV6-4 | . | TGTGCCAGCAGTGAGTCTGGGGGCGGTCAGCCCCAGCATTTT | CASSESGGGQPQHF
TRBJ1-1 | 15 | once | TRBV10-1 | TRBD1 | TGCGCCAGCAGTGAGCCCGGGACAGTGAACACTGAAGCTTTCTTT | CASSEPGTVNTEAFF
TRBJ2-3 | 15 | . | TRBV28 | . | TGTGCCAGCAGTTCCGAGGGGGCGGGAGAAGATACGCAGTATTTT | CASSSEGAGEDTQYF
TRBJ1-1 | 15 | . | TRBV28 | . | TGTGCCAGCAGTTTATCACAGGGTATGGACACTGAAGCTTTCTTT | CASSLSQGMDTEAFF
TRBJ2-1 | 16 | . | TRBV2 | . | TGTGCCAGCAGTTTCCGCGGTAGCGGAGCGTACAATGAGCAGTTCTTC | CASSFRGSGAYNEQFF
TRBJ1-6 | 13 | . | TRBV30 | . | TGTGCCTGGAGTGTCCGGGATAATTCACCCCTCCACTTT | CAWSVRDNSPLHF
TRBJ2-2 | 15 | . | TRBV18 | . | TGTGCCAGCTCACCAACCCGGGAGAACACCGGGGAGCTGTTTTTT | CASSPTRENTGELFF
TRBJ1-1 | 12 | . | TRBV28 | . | TGTGCCAGCAGTTTACAGAACACTGAAGCTTTCTTT | CASSLQNTEAFF
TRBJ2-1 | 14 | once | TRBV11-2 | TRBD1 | TGTGCCAGCAGCTCCGGGACAGGTTACAATGAGCAGTTCTTC | CASSSGTGYNEQFF
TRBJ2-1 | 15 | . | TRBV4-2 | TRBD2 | TGTGCCAGCAGCAACCTAGCGGGAGATTCCAATGAGCAGTTCTTC | CASSNLAGDSNEQFF
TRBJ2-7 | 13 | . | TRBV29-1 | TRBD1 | TGCAGCGTTGAAAGGGGACAGGGCTACGAGCAGTACTTC | CSVERGQGYEQYF
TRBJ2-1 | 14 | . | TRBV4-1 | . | TGCGCCAGCAGCCAGGCTAATCGTGGGGATGAGCAGTTCTTC | CASSQANRGDEQFF
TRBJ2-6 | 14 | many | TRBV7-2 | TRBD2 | TGTGCCTCGAAGCGGGACTCTGGGGCCAACGTCCTGACTTTC | CASKRDSGANVLTF
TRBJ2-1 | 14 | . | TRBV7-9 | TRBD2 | TGTGCCAGCAGATCCGGGACTAGCGCCCACCCAGGGTTCTTC | CASRSGTSAHPGFF
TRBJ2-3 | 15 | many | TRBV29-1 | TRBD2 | TGCAGCGCTATCGGGACTAGCGGGAGAAGGGATACGCAGTATTTT | CSAIGTSGRRDTQYF
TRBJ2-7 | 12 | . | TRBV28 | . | TGTGCCAGCAGTTTTGGGGTGTACGAGCAGTACTTC | CASSFGVYEQYF
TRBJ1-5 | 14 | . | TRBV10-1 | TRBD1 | TGCGCCAGCAGTGAGTCCGGACAGGCTCAGCCCCAGCATTTT | CASSESGQAQPQHF
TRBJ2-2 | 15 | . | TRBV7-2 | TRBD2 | TGTGCCAGCAGGCTCGGAGCGGGAGTTCCCGGGGAGCTGTTTTTT | CASRLGAGVPGELFF
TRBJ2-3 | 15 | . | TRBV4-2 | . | TGTGCCAGCAGCCAAGAAGGGGATGGGACAGATACGCAGTATTTT | CASSQEGDGTDTQYF
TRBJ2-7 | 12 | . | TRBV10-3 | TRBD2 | TGTGCCATCGGACTAGAATCCTACGAGCAGTACTTC | CAIGLESYEQYF
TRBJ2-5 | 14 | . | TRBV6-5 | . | TGTGCCAGCAGTTACTGGCCCGCAGCCGAAGCCCAGTACTTC | CASSYWPAAEAQYF
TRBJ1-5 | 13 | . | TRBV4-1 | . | TGCGCCAGCAGCCAACCTGCCAGTCAGCCCCAGCATTTT | CASSQPASQPQHF
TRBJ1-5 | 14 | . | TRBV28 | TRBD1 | TGTGCCAGCAGAGAAGGACAGGGAGATCAGCCCCAGCATTTT | CASREGQGDQPQHF
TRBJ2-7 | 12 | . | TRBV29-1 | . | TGCAGCGTTTCGGGTCTCGGCTACGAGCAGTACTTC | CSVSGLGYEQYF
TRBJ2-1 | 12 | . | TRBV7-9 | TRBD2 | TGTGCCAGCAGCCCCTCTAGCGGTGGGCAGTTCTTC | CASSPSSGGQFF
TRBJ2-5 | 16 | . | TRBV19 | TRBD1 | TGTGCCAGTAGTATCCGATGGACAGGGGGGAAAGAGACCCAGTACTTC | CASSIRWTGGKETQYF
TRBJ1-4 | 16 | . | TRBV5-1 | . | TGCGCCAGCAGCTTGGCTGGACAGTTGATTAATGAAAAACTGTTTTTT | CASSLAGQLINEKLFF
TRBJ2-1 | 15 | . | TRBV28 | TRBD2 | TGTGCCAGCAGTTTCCTCTCTAGCGGGAGGGCATGGCAGTTCTTC | CASSFLSSGRAWQFF
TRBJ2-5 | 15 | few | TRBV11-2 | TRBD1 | TGTGCCAGCAGCGTAAGACAGGGGTCCCAAGAGACCCAGTACTTC | CASSVRQGSQETQYF
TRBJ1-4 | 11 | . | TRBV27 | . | TGTGCCAGCAAAGGAGGTGAAAAACTGTTTTTT | CASKGGEKLFF
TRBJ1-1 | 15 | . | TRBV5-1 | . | TGCGCCAGCAGCTTGGACGAACCGTGGAACACTGAAGCTTTCTTT | CASSLDEPWNTEAFF
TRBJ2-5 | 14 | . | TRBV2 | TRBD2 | TGTGCCAGCAGCCGGACTAGCGGGAGAGAGACCCAGTACTTC | CASSRTSGRETQYF
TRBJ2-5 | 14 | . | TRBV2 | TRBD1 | TGTGCCAGCAGCGGACAGGGATACGGGGAGACCCAGTACTTC | CASSGQGYGETQYF
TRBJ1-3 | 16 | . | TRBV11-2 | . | TGTGCCAGCAGGCCCTTCCAGCTCTTCTCTGGAAACACCATATATTTT | CASRPFQLFSGNTIYF